These 14 T cell receptor beta chains originate from one sample sequenced in a study of blood T cell repertoires in COVID-19. Generated by immunoSEQ multiplex PCR, the TCRdb table keeps only in-frame clones and is missing some. Among roughly 80,000 clones, about 87% were seen once, and the ten largest hold approximately 10%. Sequences were obtained from peripheral blood. Receptors originate from a human donor in a cohort sampled during active COVID-19.

This chain links TRBV29-1 with TRBJ1-1; D is uncertain. The germline V gene has CDR1 SQVTM and CDR2 ANQGSEA. The CDR3 spans 11 residues. V was pared by 4 bases and J by 8 bases, with 11 bases between. Here the CDR3 DNA reads TGCAGCGTTGGGCGGGGAGGAGAAGCTTTCTTT. This encodes CSVGRGGEAFF.

Regarding this clone: An end of the junction does not agree with germline; a read error may underlie this. The chain recombines TRBV3-1 (or the pseudogene TRBV3-2) with TRBJ2-5; D call uncertain. Germline V lookup: CDR1 LGHDT, CDR2 YNNKEL (reference sequence). The CDR3 length is 13 residues. The CDR3 is CASNQYGQETQYF. The DNA for the CDR3 is TGTGCCAGCAACCAATACGGTCAAGAGACCCAGTACTTC.

The J gene is TRBJ2-3, the V gene TRBV19; the D gene is possibly TRBD2 (6 bases). The CDR3 totals 16 residues. Per germline, CDR1 LNHDA and CDR2 SQIVND (reference sequence). V lost 3 bases and J lost 3, with 16 bases in between. The CDR3, as DNA: TGTGCCAGTAGTATTTTTTCAGCTGGGGGGACAGATACGCAGTATTTT. It specifies CASSIFSAGGTDTQYF.

The genes are TRBV7-8 and TRBJ2-2; possibly TRBD2 for D (6 bases). The CDR3 extends over 14 amino acids. CDR1 and CDR2 from the germline V gene are SGHVS and FQNEAQ. The germline V and J ends were trimmed by 5 bases and 0 bases, with 7 bases remaining between them. Written as DNA, the CDR3 is TGTGCCAGCAGCGGGACTTCGAACACCGGGGAGCTGTTTTTT. Translating it yields CASSGTSNTGELFF.

The chain links TRBV9 to TRBJ2-1; 8 bases fit TRBD2. The CDR3 is 16 amino acids. V shed 2 bases and J 3 bases; nucleotides not matched to a gene: 7. Germline V gene sequence: CDR1 SGDLS, CDR2 YYNGEE. CDR3 amino acids: CASSVRPAGGYNEQFF. CDR3 sequence (DNA): TGTGCCAGCAGCGTCCGTCCGGCGGGGGGCTACAATGAGCAGTTCTTC.

The chain's CDR3 is CASSAGPQNIQYF. CDR3 coding DNA: TGTGCCAGCAGCGCGGGCCCACAAAACATTCAGTACTTC. The chain employs TRBV7-6 and TRBJ2-4, with a tentative D call TRBD2 (5 bases). Germline-derived CDR1 and CDR2 are SGHVS and FNYEAQ. CDR3 length: 13 amino acids. Trimming removed 5 bases at V and 5 bases at J, with 10 bases between.

For the CDR3, the DNA is TGTGCCAGCAGTGAAGACTTCGGGCAGGGGAACCCCCTCCACTTT. It codes for CASSEDFGQGNPLHF. The chain has TRBV6-1 and TRBJ1-6; TRBD1 is a possible D gene (6 bases). V shed 1 base and J shed 13 bases, with 17 bases lying between them. From germline, CDR1 is MNHNS and CDR2 SASEGT. This CDR3 has 15 amino acids.

The chain employs TRBV5-5 and TRBJ2-5, with 11 bases identical to TRBD1. V lost 0 bases and J lost 5; bases outside the gene matches: 6. Germline CDR1 and CDR2: SGHKS and YYEKEE (reference sequence). The CDR3 sequence is 16 residues long. The CDR3 loop is CASSLGDRGYWETQYF. CDR3 coding DNA: TGTGCCAGCAGCTTGGGGGACAGGGGGTATTGGGAGACCCAGTACTTC.

The chain uses TRBV2 and TRBJ2-1; 9 nucleotides match TRBD1. This CDR3 spans 13 amino acids. V shed 6 bases and J 10 bases; nucleotides not matched to a gene: 7. CDR1 is SNHLY, CDR2 FYNNEI, per germline. The CDR3 sequence: CASSGQGSGEQFF. In DNA, the CDR3 is TGTGCCAGCAGCGGACAGGGGTCAGGCGAGCAGTTCTTC.

J is TRBJ2-3 and V is TRBV5-6, with D perhaps TRBD2 (6 bases). CDR3 length: 14 residues. V was shortened by 4 bases and J by 0 bases, with 9 bases between the two germline ends. The V gene's germline CDR1 is SGHDT and CDR2 YYEEEE. The CDR3 here is CASSRRGSTDTQYF. The DNA for the CDR3 is TGTGCCAGCAGCCGACGGGGGAGCACAGATACGCAGTATTTT.

The chain links TRBV14 to TRBJ2-1; 7 bases line up with TRBD1. Germline V gene data show CDR1 as SGHDN and CDR2 as FVKESK. The V segment lost 4 bases and the J segment 10 bases; nucleotides outside the gene matches: 16. The CDR3 runs 16 residues. The CDR3 DNA reads as TGTGCCAGCAGCCGTCTGAGGACAGGTAGTCCTTGGGAGCAGTTCTTC. Amino acid sequence: CASSRLRTGSPWEQFF.

V and J are TRBV14 and TRBJ2-2; D call uncertain. Between the trimmed V and J ends, which lost 2 bases and 6 bases, there was a span of 10 bases. Germline loops: CDR1 SGHDN, CDR2 FVKESK. The CDR3 covers 14 residues. The CDR3 loop reads CASSQILSPGELFF. In DNA, the CDR3 is TGTGCCAGCAGCCAAATTCTCTCCCCCGGGGAGCTGTTTTTT. Drawing the rest from reference TRBV14 and TRBJ2-2, the complete variable domain is EAGVTQFPSHSVIEKGQTVTLRCDPISGHDNLYWYRRVMGKEIKFLLHFVKESKQDESGMPNNRFLAERTGGTYSTLKVQPAELEDSGVYFCASSQILSPGELFFGEGSRLTVL.

The chain carries TRBV29-1 and TRBJ1-1; TRBD1 matches at 7 bases. Germline V gene data show CDR1 as SQVTM and CDR2 as ANQGSEA. The CDR3 is 13 residues long. V was pared by 6 bases and J by 1 base, with 5 bases of the junction left unmatched. CDR3 amino acids: CSVAGQTNTEAFF. DNA of the CDR3: TGCAGCGTGGCGGGACAGACGAACACTGAAGCTTTCTTT.

The chain has TRBV18 and TRBJ2-7; 10 bases are a match to TRBD2. This CDR3 comprises 17 residues. V was clipped by 7 bases and J by 8 bases; unmatched bases: 20. Germline values: CDR1 KGHSH, CDR2 LQKENI. The CDR3 sequence is CASFDPTGTSASWQQYF. As DNA, the CDR3 is TGTGCCAGCTTCGATCCGACCGGGACTAGCGCCTCGTGGCAGCAGTACTTC. Combining the CDR3 with reference TRBV18 and TRBJ2-7 gives the whole variable domain NAGVMQNPRHLVRRRGQEARLRCSPMKGHSHVYWYRQLPEEGLKFMVYLQKENIIDESGMPKERFSAEFPKEGPSILRIQQVVRGDSAAYFCASFDPTGTSASWQQYFGPGTRLTVT.